The 21 T cell receptor beta chains presented below share a single source sample, sequenced in a study of vaccination effects on CD4 cells after COVID-19. Clones were read by immunoSEQ multiplex PCR, and TCRdb kept only the in-frame ones, dropping some. The sample lists 66,000 or so clones, 65% to 80% occurring once. Investigators separated out CD4+ T cells once around 9 days of culture had passed. Two-dose BNT162b2 or mRNA-1273 vaccination was given to participants. These receptors lack a known antigen. This material consisted of CD4+ T cells from PBMCs cultured without peptide, taken after COVID-19 vaccination. These receptors came from a human donor who received a COVID-19 vaccine.

This chain joins TRBV28 and TRBJ1-5; tentative D call: TRBD1 (5 bases). V was shortened by 9 bases and J by 6 bases, with 27 bases between the two germline ends. Germline V gives CDR1 MDHEN, CDR2 SYDVKM. CDR3 length: 17 residues. The CDR3 reads CASFPLPGQGASQPQHF. The CDR3 DNA is TGTGCCAGTTTCCCCCTCCCTGGGCAGGGAGCCTCTCAGCCCCAGCATTTT.

The V and J genes are TRBV18 and TRBJ2-7; D ambiguous. This CDR3 comprises 12 residues. Germline CDR1 is KGHSH and CDR2 is LQKENI. The V and J ends lost 6 bases and 7 bases respectively, with 13 bases between them. The CDR3 loop reads CASSQNLREQYV. The CDR3 nucleotides read TGTGCCAGCTCCCAGAATCTGAGGGAGCAGTACGTC.

CDR3 residues: CSASSDSYTEAFF. The CDR3 nucleotides read TGCAGTGCTAGTAGTGACAGTTACACTGAAGCTTTCTTT. The genes are TRBV20-1 and TRBJ1-1; weak D call: TRBD1 (5 bases). V was clipped by 3 bases and J by 3 bases, with 11 bases between them. From germline, CDR1 is DFQATT and CDR2 SNEGSKA (reference sequence). The CDR3 covers 13 residues.

The V and J genes are TRBV25-1 and TRBJ2-3; D is unresolved. The CDR3 is 15 residues long. Trimming stripped 3 bases from V and 0 bases from J, with 10 bases between. CDR1 and CDR2 from the germline V gene are MGHDK and SYGVNS. CDR3 nucleotides: TGTGCCAGCAGTGACCCAGGACCTAGCACAGATACGCAGTATTTT. This gives the protein CASSDPGPSTDTQYF.

The J gene is TRBJ1-4, the V gene TRBV25-1, with TRBD1 matching over 7 bases. The length of the CDR3 is 16 residues. The germline V gene encodes CDR1 MGHDK and CDR2 SYGVNS. The ends lost 3 bases at V and 4 bases at J; junction bases unmatched: 8. The CDR3 protein is CASSDLSGQHNEKLFF. In DNA, the CDR3 is TGTGCCAGCAGTGATCTTTCGGGACAGCATAATGAAAAACTGTTTTTT.

The chain couples TRBV29-1 to TRBJ1-2; D may be TRBD1 (6 bases). The CDR3 spans 14 residues. The germline CDR1 and CDR2 sequences are SQVTM and ANQGSEA. V was cut by 0 bases and J by 6 bases, with 14 bases left in between. CDR3 amino acids: CSVEERVQGNGYTF. DNA for the CDR3: TGCAGCGTTGAAGAGCGGGTACAGGGAAATGGCTACACCTTC.

The rearrangement uses TRBV18 and TRBJ2-2; D might be TRBD2 (6 bases). Germline CDR1 and CDR2: KGHSH and LQKENI. Trimming removed 3 bases at V and 3 bases at J, with 14 bases between. CDR3 size: 16 residues. CDR3 residues: CASSPRRDSYTGELFF. The CDR3 bases are TGTGCCAGCTCACCTCGTCGGGACTCCTACACCGGGGAGCTGTTTTTT. Supplemented by reference TRBV18 and TRBJ2-2, the full variable domain reads NAGVMQNPRHLVRRRGQEARLRCSPMKGHSHVYWYRQLPEEGLKFMVYLQKENIIDESGMPKERFSAEFPKEGPSILRIQQVVRGDSAAYFCASSPRRDSYTGELFFGEGSRLTVL.

This clone was picked up one time. The CDR3 loop is CASSAGLGEEKLFF. For the CDR3, the DNA is TGCGCCAGCAGCGCGGGTCTTGGGGAAGAAAAACTGTTTTTT. The chain recombines TRBV5-1 with TRBJ1-4; no clear D. Looked up from germline, CDR1 is SGHRS and CDR2 is YFSETQ. V shed 4 bases and J shed 8 bases, with 15 bases lying between them. The CDR3 spans 14 residues. The variable domain in full, completed from reference TRBV5-1 and TRBJ1-4, reads KAGVTQTPRYLIKTRGQQVTLSCSPISGHRSVSWYQQTPGQGLQFLFEYFSETQRNKGNFPGRFSGRQFSNSRSEMNVSTLELGDSALYLCASSAGLGEEKLFFGSGTQLSVL.

The chain is built from TRBV11-3 and TRBJ2-2; the match to TRBD2 covers 9 bases. CDR3 length equals 15 residues. The germline V gene encodes CDR1 SGHNT and CDR2 YENEEA. The trim removed 2 bases at V and 4 bases at J, leaving 2 bases unmatched. In DNA form, the CDR3 reads TGTGCCAGCAGCTTAAGGCGGGGGGGCACCGGGGAGCTGTTTTTT. It specifies CASSLRRGGTGELFF.

The chain couples TRBV15 to TRBJ1-5, with D possibly matching TRBD1 (5 bases). The CDR3 length is 15 residues. The germline V gene has CDR1 LNHNV and CDR2 YYDKDF (reference sequence). The ends were cut back, 5 bases at V and 3 bases at J, with 14 bases in the middle. CDR3: CATSRRDGYNQPQHF. DNA for the CDR3: TGTGCCACCAGCCGCCGGGACGGCTACAATCAGCCCCAGCATTTT.

Comment on this clone: Additional DNA sequences in this sample encode the identical CDR3. The gene calls are TRBV5-1 and TRBJ2-5; the match to TRBD1 covers 7 bases. The CDR3 runs 14 residues. Germline V gene sequence: CDR1 SGHRS, CDR2 YFSETQ. The J segment lost 2 bases and the V segment lost 4 bases, leaving 5 bases of the junction unmatched. The DNA of the CDR3 is TGCGCCAGCAGCCTAGGGACAGAACAAGAGACCCAGTACTTC. Translation gives CASSLGTEQETQYF.

The chain links TRBV10-3 to TRBJ1-2; D may be TRBD1 (6 bases). Trimming removed 4 bases at V and 8 bases at J, with 14 bases between. Germline V gives CDR1 ENHRY, CDR2 SYGVKD. This CDR3 comprises 13 residues. CDR3 sequence (DNA): TGTGCCATCAGTGTTGGGGGGCTTCGCGGCTACACCTTC. It translates to CAISVGGLRGYTF.

This chain joins TRBV18 and TRBJ2-2; no clear D gene. The germline gives CDR1 KGHSH, CDR2 LQKENI. The CDR3 consists of 15 residues. Trimming left V 2 bases short and J 0 bases short, with 7 bases between. CDR3 amino acids: CASSPTAANTGELFF. The DNA for the CDR3 is TGTGCCAGCTCACCAACGGCCGCGAACACCGGGGAGCTGTTTTTT.

The chain links TRBV7-2 to TRBJ1-3, with TRBD1 matching over 8 bases. This CDR3 has 14 amino acids. Germline V lookup: CDR1 SGHTA, CDR2 FQGNSA. The J segment lost 3 bases and the V segment lost 5 bases, leaving 3 bases of the junction unmatched. CDR3 protein: CASSQGTGGNTIYF. The CDR3 region has the DNA TGTGCCAGCAGCCAAGGGACAGGTGGAAACACCATATATTTT.

The chain has TRBV28 and TRBJ1-1; TRBD1 aligns across 7 bases. V was clipped by 3 bases and J by 2 bases; unmatched bases: 6. CDR1 is MDHEN, CDR2 SYDVKM, per germline. CDR3 length equals 15 residues. The CDR3 DNA sequence: TGTGCCAGCAGTTTGACAGGGCTTCAAAACACTGAAGCTTTCTTT. It is translated as CASSLTGLQNTEAFF.

The chain recombines TRBV5-4 with TRBJ1-1; D unresolved. The ends were cut back, 4 bases at V and 1 base at J, with 8 bases in the middle. Per germline, CDR1 SGHNT and CDR2 YYREEE (reference sequence). CDR3 size: 13 residues. The CDR3 reads CASSRGSNTEAFF. The DNA of the CDR3 is TGTGCCAGCAGCCGGGGATCGAACACTGAAGCTTTCTTT.

The chain combines TRBV2 with TRBJ1-5, with D maybe TRBD1 (5 bases). The V gene's germline CDR1 is SNHLY and CDR2 FYNNEI. Trimming cost V 4 bases and J 5 bases, with 15 bases left between them. The CDR3 contains 15 residues. The CDR3 region is CASSVLAGPDQPQHF. In nucleotides, the CDR3 is TGTGCCAGCAGTGTTCTGGCAGGGCCCGATCAGCCCCAGCATTTT.

This chain links TRBV25-1 with TRBJ2-4; D unresolved. Trimming left V 2 bases short and J 1 base short, with 6 bases between. Germline V gene sequence: CDR1 MGHDK, CDR2 SYGVNS. The CDR3 consists of 14 residues. The CDR3 here is CASSEGRAKNIQYF. The CDR3 DNA is TGTGCCAGCAGTGAAGGAAGGGCCAAAAACATTCAGTACTTC.

The chain joins TRBV11-3 to TRBJ2-2, with 8 positions matching TRBD1. The V gene's germline CDR1 is SGHNT and CDR2 YENEEA. The V segment lost 4 bases and the J segment 4 bases; nucleotides outside the gene matches: 11. The CDR3 runs to 17 residues. The CDR3 region is CASSSRHDRGSTGELFF. In DNA form, the CDR3 reads TGTGCCAGCAGCTCGAGACACGACAGGGGTAGCACCGGGGAGCTGTTTTTT.

The rearrangement joins TRBV10-3 to TRBJ1-1, with 10 bases matching TRBD1. V trimming: 2 bases; J trimming: 8 bases; junction bases outside the gene matches: 2. This CDR3 comprises 13 residues. Per the germline V gene, CDR1 is ENHRY and CDR2 is SYGVKD. For the CDR3, the DNA is TGTGCCATCAGTGAGGGGACAGGGGTCGAAGCTTTCTTT. Residues: CAISEGTGVEAFF.

The chain couples TRBV5-6 to TRBJ2-7, with a tentative D call TRBD1 (7 bases). Trimming shortened V by 3 bases and J by 0 bases, and 16 bases separated the two germline ends. From germline, CDR1 is SGHDT and CDR2 YYEEEE. This CDR3 contains 16 residues. As DNA, the CDR3 is TGTGCCAGCAGCTCGAGCAGGGGGGTGAGCTCCTACGAGCAGTACGTC. Its protein product is CASSSSRGVSSYEQYV.